These 28 T cell receptor beta chains share one sample of origin, sequenced in a study of beta chain features in type 1 diabetes. Expressed TCRB transcripts were sequenced after all isolated RNA was converted to cDNA. The method was immunoSEQ multiplex PCR; TCRdb's version includes in-frame clones alone and lacks a portion of them. The sample lists 860,000 or so clones, roughly 15% occurring once. Specimen: naive CD4+ T cells from blood. These receptors were obtained from a woman under 30 in good health.

The V and J genes are TRBV28 and TRBJ1-2; 8 bases fit TRBD1. V trimming: 6 bases; J trimming: 8 bases; junction bases outside the gene matches: 5. The length of the CDR3 is 12 residues. In germline, CDR1 is MDHEN, CDR2 SYDVKM. This CDR3 reads CASSWTGRGYTF. Written as DNA, the CDR3 is TGTGCCAGCAGCTGGACAGGGAGAGGCTACACCTTC.

This chain links TRBV13 with TRBJ2-1; 12 nucleotides match TRBD2. Trimming removed 5 bases from V and 3 bases from J; junction bases left unmatched: 8. This CDR3 contains 17 residues. Germline V gives CDR1 PRHDT, CDR2 FYEKMQ (reference sequence). The CDR3 DNA is TGTGCCAGCAGCGTTGTACTAGCGGGAGGAAGCTACAATGAGCAGTTCTTC. Its protein product is CASSVVLAGGSYNEQFF.

V usage is TRBV28 and J usage is TRBJ2-7; 7 bases map to TRBD1. The CDR3 has 14 residues. Trimming cost V 3 bases and J 3 bases; bases outside gene matches: 5. Germline V gene sequence: CDR1 MDHEN, CDR2 SYDVKM. In DNA, the CDR3 is TGTGCCAGCAGTTTTGGCTGGGACAGCTACGAGCAGTACTTC. Translated, it gives CASSFGWDSYEQYF.

This clone is a singleton in its sample. The J gene is TRBJ2-5, the V gene TRBV27, with D possibly TRBD1 on 6 matching bases. The V end lost 8 bases, the J end lost 4 bases, and 17 bases lay between the germline ends. Germline values: CDR1 MNHEY, CDR2 SMNVEV (reference sequence). CDR3 length equals 14 residues. Here the CDR3 reads CASATTGEVETQYF. The CDR3 DNA sequence: TGTGCCAGCGCGACGACAGGTGAGGTAGAGACCCAGTACTTC.

The J gene is TRBJ1-1, the V gene TRBV7-2; D is uncertain. CDR3 length equals 13 residues. V was pared by 6 bases and J by 0 bases, with 8 bases between. Germline V gene data show CDR1 as SGHTA and CDR2 as FQGNSA. For the CDR3, the DNA is TGTGCCAGCAGAACAGACATGAACACTGAAGCTTTCTTT. Amino acids: CASRTDMNTEAFF.

A few counts support this clone. The chain recombines TRBV7-2 with TRBJ2-5; 10 positions match TRBD2. This CDR3 has 16 residues. Looked up from germline, CDR1 is SGHTA and CDR2 is FQGNSA. Unmatched junction bases numbered 7, after V lost 1 base and J lost 5 bases. CDR3 loop: CASSLGRLAGAETQYF. The CDR3 nucleotides are TGTGCCAGCAGCTTAGGAAGGCTAGCGGGAGCTGAGACCCAGTACTTC.

V gene TRBV10-3 combines with J gene TRBJ1-4; D gene unclear. This CDR3 region has 15 residues. Trimming took 4 bases from V and 1 from J, leaving 10 bases between them. The V gene's germline CDR1 is ENHRY and CDR2 SYGVKD. CDR3 DNA sequence: TGTGCCATCAGTGCGAGGGCGGAAACTAATGAAAAACTGTTTTTT. Its translation is CAISARAETNEKLFF.

The chain uses TRBV14 and TRBJ2-1, with TRBD1 matching 10 bases. V lost 3 bases to trimming and J lost 5 bases; unmatched junction nucleotides: 4. The CDR3 sequence is 15 residues long. Per germline, CDR1 SGHDN and CDR2 FVKESK. The CDR3 sequence: CASSQGQGINNEQFF. The CDR3 DNA reads as TGTGCCAGCAGCCAGGGACAGGGGATAAACAATGAGCAGTTCTTC. Complete variable domain (other parts from reference TRBV14 and TRBJ2-1): EAGVTQFPSHSVIEKGQTVTLRCDPISGHDNLYWYRRVMGKEIKFLLHFVKESKQDESGMPNNRFLAERTGGTYSTLKVQPAELEDSGVYFCASSQGQGINNEQFFGPGTRLTVL.

This clone was counted only a few times. The chain employs TRBV7-3 and TRBJ2-7; 9 bases fit TRBD2. CDR3 length: 16 residues. With V trimmed by 4 bases and J by 4 bases, 11 bases remained unmatched. CDR1 is SGHTA, CDR2 FQGTGA, per germline. In nucleotides, the CDR3 is TGTGCCAGCAGCTCCTCGGGGAGCGGGAGGAAGTACGAGCAGTACTTC. This translates into CASSSSGSGRKYEQYF. Looking up the rest from reference TRBV7-3 and TRBJ2-7 gives the full variable domain: GAGVSQTPSNKVTEKGKYVELRCDPISGHTALYWYRQSLGQGPEFLIYFQGTGAADDSGLPNDRFFAVRPEGSVSTLKIQRTERGDSAVYLCASSSSGSGRKYEQYFGPGTRLTVT.

The chain combines TRBV7-2 with TRBJ2-3; D remains ambiguous. V was shortened by 2 bases and J by 1 base, with 10 bases between the two germline ends. The germline gives CDR1 SGHTA, CDR2 FQGNSA. This CDR3 region has 15 residues. CDR3 bases: TGTGCCAGCAGCTTACTCCCGGCGGGCACAGATACGCAGTATTTT. Protein sequence: CASSLLPAGTDTQYF.

The chain couples TRBV7-9 to TRBJ2-3; 9 bases are shared with TRBD1. The CDR3 has 15 amino acids. Germline assignment: CDR1 SEHNR and CDR2 FQNEAQ (reference sequence). V shed 3 bases, J shed 6 bases, and the junction held 7 bases outside the gene matches. CDR3 residues: CASSFDGQGWDTQYF. CDR3 nucleotide sequence: TGTGCCAGCAGCTTTGACGGACAGGGGTGGGATACGCAGTATTTT.

This clone has a handful of counts. The V call is TRBV7-2, the J call TRBJ2-3, with 7 bases identical to TRBD1. The CDR3 extends over 15 amino acids. Germline V gene lookup returns CDR1 SGHTA and CDR2 FQGNSA. Unmatched junction bases numbered 14, after V lost 8 bases and J lost 6 bases. CDR3 protein: CASAMGTDLRDTQYF. CDR3 DNA: TGTGCCAGCGCTATGGGGACAGACCTTAGGGATACGCAGTATTTT.

This clone came up a few times. J is TRBJ2-3 and V is TRBV19, with D tentatively TRBD2 (5 bases). The CDR3 consists of 14 residues. Trimming cost V 6 bases and J 5 bases, with 15 bases left between them. From germline, CDR1 is LNHDA and CDR2 SQIVND (reference sequence). The CDR3 DNA reads as TGTGCCAGTAGCCCGAGCGGAGTCAGAGATACGCAGTATTTT. Translation: CASSPSGVRDTQYF.

V is TRBV4-2 and J is TRBJ2-4; possible D gene TRBD2, 5 bases. Germline V gene lookup returns CDR1 LGHNA and CDR2 YNFKEQ. The V end lost 0 bases, the J end lost 7 bases, and 16 bases lay between the germline ends. The CDR3 is 16 amino acids. Here the CDR3 reads CASSQERLRRGNIQYF. CDR3 bases: TGTGCCAGCAGCCAAGAGCGACTTAGACGAGGGAACATTCAGTACTTC.

V gene TRBV7-2 combines with J gene TRBJ1-2; D is ambiguous. CDR1 is SGHTA, CDR2 FQGNSA, per germline. This CDR3 has 13 amino acids. V was clipped by 4 bases and J by 8 bases, with 14 bases between them. The CDR3 spells CASSYALKGGYTF. The CDR3, as DNA: TGTGCCAGCAGCTACGCTCTGAAGGGAGGCTACACCTTC.

Of note for this clone: Other DNA variants within this sample encode the same CDR3. The CDR3 region is CASSLVGGTSYNEQFF. The CDR3 DNA sequence: TGTGCCAGCAGCTTAGTTGGCGGGACCTCCTACAATGAGCAGTTCTTC. The chain recombines TRBV7-6 with TRBJ2-1; D is possibly TRBD2 (6 bases). This CDR3 is built from 16 residues. Germline CDR1 reads SGHVS; CDR2 reads FNYEAQ. Trimming stripped 1 base from V and 0 bases from J, with 10 bases between. The whole variable domain, remainder taken from reference TRBV7-6 and TRBJ2-1, is GAGVSQSPRYKVTKRGQDVALRCDPISGHVSLYWYRQALGQGPEFLTYFNYEAQQDKSGLPNDRFSAERPEGSISTLTIQRTEQRDSAMYRCASSLVGGTSYNEQFFGPGTRLTVL.

J is TRBJ1-3 and V is TRBV5-4; no definite D call. Germline loops: CDR1 SGHNT, CDR2 YYREEE (reference sequence). V was shortened by 7 bases and J by 4 bases, with 12 bases between the two germline ends. This CDR3 is built from 13 residues. The CDR3 sequence is CASAPEGGNTIYF. As DNA, the CDR3 is TGTGCCAGCGCCCCGGAGGGAGGAAACACCATATATTTT.

This clone was found a few times. V and J are TRBV4-2 and TRBJ2-3; D remains unclear. CDR1 LGHNA and CDR2 YNFKEQ come from the germline V gene. Trimming stripped 5 bases from V and 5 bases from J, with 17 bases between. The CDR3 is 15 residues long. DNA for the CDR3: TGTGCCAGCAGCGAAGGCGGCAGGCCCGTAGATACGCAGTATTTT. It yields the protein CASSEGGRPVDTQYF.

Remarks on this clone: Sequence at one end of the junction differs from germline and may be a read error. The genes are TRBV5-1 and TRBJ2-3; D is possibly TRBD1 or TRBD2 (6 bases each). Germline V gene sequence: CDR1 SGHRS, CDR2 YFSETQ. There are 14 residues in the CDR3. The CDR3, as DNA: TGCGCCAGCAGCTTCTCCGGGGGCTCAGAAACGCAGTATTTT. The encoded protein is CASSFSGGSETQYF.

The DNA for the CDR3 is TGTGCCAGCAGGTGGCTAGCAGCGGGGGAGCTGTTTTTT. Translating it yields CASRWLAAGELFF. The genes are TRBV2 and TRBJ2-2; tentatively, D is TRBD2 (5 bases). Trimming left V 6 bases short and J 8 bases short, with 13 bases between. This CDR3 is built from 13 residues. Looked up from germline, CDR1 is SNHLY and CDR2 is FYNNEI.

This clone has more than one count but fewer than ten. Other DNA sequences in the same sample also yield this CDR3. This chain links TRBV5-1 with TRBJ2-3, with TRBD2 matching 11 bases. Germline V gene lookup returns CDR1 SGHRS and CDR2 YFSETQ. The V segment lost 2 bases and the J segment 1 base; nucleotides outside the gene matches: 3. The CDR3 runs to 16 residues. CDR3 in amino acids: CASSFGTSGRTDTQYF. The CDR3 DNA is TGCGCCAGCAGCTTCGGGACTAGCGGACGCACAGATACGCAGTATTTT.

This clone has only a few counts. V is TRBV18 and J is TRBJ2-5; 11 bases map to TRBD1. This CDR3 has 16 amino acids. Germline loops: CDR1 KGHSH, CDR2 LQKENI. Trimming at V came to 8 bases and at J to 2 bases, leaving 10 bases not matched to a gene. The CDR3 coding sequence is TGTGCCAGCCTACCCCGCCGGGACAGGGGGCAAGAGACCCAGTACTTC. Its translation is CASLPRRDRGQETQYF. Using reference TRBV18 and TRBJ2-5 for the parts outside the CDR3, the full variable domain is NAGVMQNPRHLVRRRGQEARLRCSPMKGHSHVYWYRQLPEEGLKFMVYLQKENIIDESGMPKERFSAEFPKEGPSILRIQQVVRGDSAAYFCASLPRRDRGQETQYFGPGTRLLVL.

This clone was seen a handful of times. CDR3 protein: CASNGGPEAFF. DNA for the CDR3: TGTGCCAGCAACGGGGGCCCTGAAGCTTTCTTT. The rearrangement uses TRBV28 and TRBJ1-1, with D perhaps TRBD1 (6 bases). V shed 7 bases and J shed 6 bases, with 9 bases lying between them. The CDR3 sequence is 11 residues long. CDR1 and CDR2 from the germline V gene are MDHEN and SYDVKM.

The rearrangement uses TRBV7-2 and TRBJ2-1; no definite D call. Trimming removed 4 bases at V and 5 bases at J, with 6 bases between. This CDR3 is built from 12 residues. CDR1 and CDR2 from the germline V gene are SGHTA and FQGNSA. CDR3 in amino acids: CASSSGHNEQFF. The CDR3 nucleotides read TGTGCCAGCAGCTCCGGCCACAATGAGCAGTTCTTC.

This clone has a handful of counts. The V and J genes are TRBV9 and TRBJ2-6; D unresolved. This CDR3 is built from 14 residues. V was shortened by 4 bases and J by 8 bases, with 13 bases between the two germline ends. CDR1 is SGDLS and CDR2 is YYNGEE in the germline V gene. This chain's CDR3 is CASSLLGRTNVLTF. The DNA for the CDR3 is TGTGCCAGCAGCCTTCTTGGGCGGACCAACGTCCTGACTTTC.

This clone was counted only a few times. The chain uses TRBV5-1 and TRBJ2-2, with D unclear. Germline V gene lookup returns CDR1 SGHRS and CDR2 YFSETQ. CDR3 length: 16 amino acids. Trimming pared 0 bases from V and 1 base from J, leaving 10 bases between. CDR3 in amino acids: CASSLVVSMNTGELFF. Here the CDR3 DNA reads TGCGCCAGCAGCTTGGTAGTCAGTATGAACACCGGGGAGCTGTTTTTT.

This clone was counted only a few times. V is TRBV27 and J is TRBJ2-5, with 9 bases that match TRBD1. Looked up from germline, CDR1 is MNHEY and CDR2 is SMNVEV (reference sequence). V was pared by 3 bases and J by 5 bases, with 7 bases of the junction left unmatched. The CDR3 contains 15 residues. In DNA, the CDR3 is TGTGCCAGCAGTTTGGCCGGGACAGGGTACGAGACCCAGTACTTC. It is translated as CASSLAGTGYETQYF.

The chain combines TRBV28 with TRBJ2-4, with D possibly TRBD1 on 6 matching bases. The CDR3 covers 15 residues. Trimming left V 9 bases short and J 1 base short, with 16 bases between. Per the germline V gene, CDR1 is MDHEN and CDR2 is SYDVKM. The CDR3 here is CASATRGEAKNIQYF. The CDR3 DNA follows: TGTGCCAGTGCGACCAGGGGAGAGGCCAAAAACATTCAGTACTTC.